The entry below gives a single TCR beta chain sequence along with its context. These data come from a study of blood T cell repertoires in COVID-19. About the research overall: Donors in the United States, Italy and Spain gave samples during acute or convalescent COVID-19. PBMCs, B-cell-depleted T cells, or T cells were the source of the cDNA or gDNA that made up the material.

Only in-frame clones appear in the TCRdb table, and some are missing; sequencing was by immunoSEQ multiplex PCR. The sample yields 55,000 to 65,000 clones, 65% to 90% seen once. The V and J ends lost 7 bases and 5 bases, in that order; junction bases with no gene match: 4. The CDR3 runs 13 residues. CDR1 LGHNT and CDR2 FRNRAP come from the germline V gene. Sequences were obtained from peripheral blood. This receptor was identified in a woman aged 55 to 70 with acute or convalescent COVID-19. The genes are TRBV12-5 and TRBJ2-7; 11 positions agree with TRBD1. CDR3 region: CASVRTGGDEQYF. The DNA of the CDR3 is TGTGCTAGTGTAAGGACAGGGGGCGACGAGCAGTACTTC.